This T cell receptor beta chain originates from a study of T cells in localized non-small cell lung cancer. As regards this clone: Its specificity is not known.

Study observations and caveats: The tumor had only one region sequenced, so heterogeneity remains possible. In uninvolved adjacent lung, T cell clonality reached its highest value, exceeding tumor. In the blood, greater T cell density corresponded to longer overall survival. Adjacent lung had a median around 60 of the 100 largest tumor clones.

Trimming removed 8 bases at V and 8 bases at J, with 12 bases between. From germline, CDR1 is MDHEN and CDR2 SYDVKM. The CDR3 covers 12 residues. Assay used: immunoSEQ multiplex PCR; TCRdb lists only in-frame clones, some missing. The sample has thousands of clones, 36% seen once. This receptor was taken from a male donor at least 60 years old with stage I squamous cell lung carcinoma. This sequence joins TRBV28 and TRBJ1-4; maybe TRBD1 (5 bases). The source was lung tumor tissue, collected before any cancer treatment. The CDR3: CASCQGQEKLFF. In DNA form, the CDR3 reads TGTGCCAGCTGTCAGGGTCAGGAAAAACTGTTTTTT.